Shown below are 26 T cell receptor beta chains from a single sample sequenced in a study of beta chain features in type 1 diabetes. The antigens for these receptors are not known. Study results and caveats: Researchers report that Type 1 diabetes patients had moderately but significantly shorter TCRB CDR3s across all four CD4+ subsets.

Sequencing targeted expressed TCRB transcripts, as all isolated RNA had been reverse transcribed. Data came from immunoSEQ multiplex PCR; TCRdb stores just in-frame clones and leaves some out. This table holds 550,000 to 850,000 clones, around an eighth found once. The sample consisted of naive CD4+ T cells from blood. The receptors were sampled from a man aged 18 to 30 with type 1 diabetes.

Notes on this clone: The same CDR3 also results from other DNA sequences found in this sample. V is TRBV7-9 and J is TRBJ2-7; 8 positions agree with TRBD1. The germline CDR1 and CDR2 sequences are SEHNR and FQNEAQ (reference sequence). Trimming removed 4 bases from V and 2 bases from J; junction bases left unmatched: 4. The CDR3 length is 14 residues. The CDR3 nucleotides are TGTGCCAGCAGCTCGGGGACAGGAACCTACGAGCAGTACTTC. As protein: CASSSGTGTYEQYF.

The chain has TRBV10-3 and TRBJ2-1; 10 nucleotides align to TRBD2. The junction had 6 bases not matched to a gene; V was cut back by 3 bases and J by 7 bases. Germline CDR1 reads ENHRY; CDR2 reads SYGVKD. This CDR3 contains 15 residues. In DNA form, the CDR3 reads TGTGCCATCAGTGACCTAGCGGGGGTGGGGAATGAGCAGTTCTTC. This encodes CAISDLAGVGNEQFF.

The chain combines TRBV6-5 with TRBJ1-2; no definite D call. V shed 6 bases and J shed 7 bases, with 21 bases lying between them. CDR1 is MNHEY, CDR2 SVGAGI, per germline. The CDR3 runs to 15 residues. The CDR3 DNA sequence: TGTGCCAGCAGGAGCCCCCGACGTCGGGCCTTTGGCTACACCTTC. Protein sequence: CASRSPRRRAFGYTF.

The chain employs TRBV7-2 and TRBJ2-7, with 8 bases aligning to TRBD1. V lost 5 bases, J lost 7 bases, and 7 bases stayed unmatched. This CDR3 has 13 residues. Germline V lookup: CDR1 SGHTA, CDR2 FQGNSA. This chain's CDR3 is CASSQQGDMEQYF. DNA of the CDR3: TGTGCCAGCAGCCAACAGGGGGATATGGAGCAGTACTTC.

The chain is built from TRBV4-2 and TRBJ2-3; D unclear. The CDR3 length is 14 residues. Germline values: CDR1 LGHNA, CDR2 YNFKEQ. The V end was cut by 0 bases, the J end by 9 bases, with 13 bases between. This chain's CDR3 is CASSQESPGDTQYF. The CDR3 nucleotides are TGTGCCAGCAGCCAAGAAAGTCCCGGCGACACGCAGTATTTT.

The CDR3 DNA sequence: TGTGCCATCAGATCCGTGCGGGGGGGCATGGAGACCCAGTACTTC. This gives the protein CAIRSVRGGMETQYF. The V gene is TRBV10-3, the J gene TRBJ2-5, with TRBD2 identical over 9 bases. With V trimmed by 6 bases and J by 5 bases, 10 bases remained unmatched. Germline loops: CDR1 ENHRY, CDR2 SYGVKD. This CDR3 is 15 amino acids long.

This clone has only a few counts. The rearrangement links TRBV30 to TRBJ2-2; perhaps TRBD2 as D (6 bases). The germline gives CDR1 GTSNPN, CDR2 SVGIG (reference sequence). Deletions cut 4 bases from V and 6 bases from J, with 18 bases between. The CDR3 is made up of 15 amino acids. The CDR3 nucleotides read TGTGCCTGGATGGGAATGGGCGGGACTCCCGGGGAGCTGTTTTTT. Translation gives CAWMGMGGTPGELFF. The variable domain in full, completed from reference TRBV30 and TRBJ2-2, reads SQTIHQWPATLVQPVGSPLSLECTVEGTSNPNLYWYRQAAGRGLQLLFYSVGIGQISSEVPQNLSASRPQDRQFILSSKKLLLSDSGFYLCAWMGMGGTPGELFFGEGSRLTVL.

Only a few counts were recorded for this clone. CDR3 coding DNA: TGTGCCAGCAGCGTAGACAGTTACACTGAAGCTTTCTTT. Its protein product is CASSVDSYTEAFF. This chain joins TRBV7-6 and TRBJ1-1, with D possibly matching TRBD1 (5 bases). This CDR3 has 13 amino acids. The germline CDR1 and CDR2 sequences are SGHVS and FNYEAQ. V was trimmed by 5 bases and J by 3 bases, leaving 10 bases between them.

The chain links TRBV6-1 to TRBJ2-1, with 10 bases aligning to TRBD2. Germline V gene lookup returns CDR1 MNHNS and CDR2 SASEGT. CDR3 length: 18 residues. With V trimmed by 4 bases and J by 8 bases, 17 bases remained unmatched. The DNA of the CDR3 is TGTGCCAGCAGTGGGCATCTAGCGGGGGTATGGCGCGCCGATGAGCAGTTCTTC. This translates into CASSGHLAGVWRADEQFF.

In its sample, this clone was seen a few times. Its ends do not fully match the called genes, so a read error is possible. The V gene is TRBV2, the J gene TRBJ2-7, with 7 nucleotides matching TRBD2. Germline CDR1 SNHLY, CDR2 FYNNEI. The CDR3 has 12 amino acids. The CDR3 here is CASTELANEQYF. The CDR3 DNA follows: TGTGCCAGCACTGAACTAGCGAACGAGCAGTACTTC.

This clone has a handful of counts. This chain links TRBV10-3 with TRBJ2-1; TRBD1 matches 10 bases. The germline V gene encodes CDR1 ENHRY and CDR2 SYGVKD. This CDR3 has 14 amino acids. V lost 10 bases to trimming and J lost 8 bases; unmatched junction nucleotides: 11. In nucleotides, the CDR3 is TGTGCCACCGAGGTGGGACAGGGGCGTGATGAGCAGTTCTTC. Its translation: CATEVGQGRDEQFF.

The CDR3 loop reads CASSLDRNTEAFF. Here the CDR3 DNA reads TGTGCCAGCAGCCTTGACAGGAACACTGAAGCTTTCTTT. The chain employs TRBV2 and TRBJ1-1; TRBD1 is a possible D gene (5 bases). The germline CDR1 and CDR2 sequences are SNHLY and FYNNEI. The V gene lost 6 bases and the J gene lost 1 base, with 9 bases spanning the gap. This CDR3 is 13 amino acids long.

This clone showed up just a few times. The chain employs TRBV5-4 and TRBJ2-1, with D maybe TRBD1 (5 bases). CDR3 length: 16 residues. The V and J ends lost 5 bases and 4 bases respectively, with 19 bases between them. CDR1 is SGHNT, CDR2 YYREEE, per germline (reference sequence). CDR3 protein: CASSRFDRKSYNEQFF. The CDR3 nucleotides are TGTGCCAGCAGTCGATTTGACAGAAAGAGTTACAATGAGCAGTTCTTC.

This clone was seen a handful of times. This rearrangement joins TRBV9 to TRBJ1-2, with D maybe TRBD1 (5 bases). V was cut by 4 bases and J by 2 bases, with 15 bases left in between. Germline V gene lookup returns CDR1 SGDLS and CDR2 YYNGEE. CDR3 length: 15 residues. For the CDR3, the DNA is TGTGCCAGCAGCTCCGGATTTGGGGGGAACTATGGCTACACCTTC. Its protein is CASSSGFGGNYGYTF.

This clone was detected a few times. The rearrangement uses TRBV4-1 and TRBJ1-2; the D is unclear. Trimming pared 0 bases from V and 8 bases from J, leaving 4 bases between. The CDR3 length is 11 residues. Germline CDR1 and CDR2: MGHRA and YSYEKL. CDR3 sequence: CASSQETGYTF. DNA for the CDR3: TGCGCCAGCAGCCAAGAAACGGGCTACACCTTC.

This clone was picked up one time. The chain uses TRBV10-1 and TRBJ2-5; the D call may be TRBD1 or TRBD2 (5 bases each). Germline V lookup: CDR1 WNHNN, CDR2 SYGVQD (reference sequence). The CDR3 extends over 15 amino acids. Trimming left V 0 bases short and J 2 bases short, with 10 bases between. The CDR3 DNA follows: TGCGCCAGCAGTGAGTCGGACGGGGCTCAAGAGACCCAGTACTTC. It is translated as CASSESDGAQETQYF.

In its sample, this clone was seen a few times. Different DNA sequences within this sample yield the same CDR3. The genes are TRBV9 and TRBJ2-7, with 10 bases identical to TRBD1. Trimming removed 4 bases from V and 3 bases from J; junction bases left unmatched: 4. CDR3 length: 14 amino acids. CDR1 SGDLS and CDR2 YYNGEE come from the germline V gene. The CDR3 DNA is TGTGCCAGCAGCAGGACAGGGGGAAGCTACGAGCAGTACTTC. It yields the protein CASSRTGGSYEQYF. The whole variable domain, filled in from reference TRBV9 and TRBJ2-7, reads DSGVTQTPKHLITATGQRVTLRCSPRSGDLSVYWYQQSLDQGLQFLIQYYNGEERAKGNILERFSAQQFPDLHSELNLSSLELGDSALYFCASSRTGGSYEQYFGPGTRLTVT.

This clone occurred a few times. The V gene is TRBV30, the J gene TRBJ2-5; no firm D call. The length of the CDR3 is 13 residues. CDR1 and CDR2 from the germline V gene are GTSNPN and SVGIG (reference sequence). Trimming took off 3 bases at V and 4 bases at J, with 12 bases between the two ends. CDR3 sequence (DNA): TGTGCCTGGAGCCAGACTGGTGGAGAGACCCAGTACTTC. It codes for CAWSQTGGETQYF.

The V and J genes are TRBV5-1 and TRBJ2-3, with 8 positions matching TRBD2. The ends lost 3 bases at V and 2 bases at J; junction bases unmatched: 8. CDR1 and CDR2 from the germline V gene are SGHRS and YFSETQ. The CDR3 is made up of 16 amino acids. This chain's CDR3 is CASSSAPAGVTDTQYF. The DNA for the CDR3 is TGCGCCAGCAGCTCGGCACCAGCGGGGGTCACAGATACGCAGTATTTT.

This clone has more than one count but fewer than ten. The CDR3 sequence: CASSPGQETQYF. As DNA, the CDR3 is TGCGCCAGCAGCCCCGGACAAGAGACCCAGTACTTC. V and J are TRBV5-1 and TRBJ2-5; D remains ambiguous. This CDR3 is built from 12 residues. Trimming removed 4 bases at V and 2 bases at J, with 6 bases between. Germline V gene data show CDR1 as SGHRS and CDR2 as YFSETQ. Complete variable domain (other parts from reference TRBV5-1 and TRBJ2-5): KAGVTQTPRYLIKTRGQQVTLSCSPISGHRSVSWYQQTPGQGLQFLFEYFSETQRNKGNFPGRFSGRQFSNSRSEMNVSTLELGDSALYLCASSPGQETQYFGPGTRLLVL.

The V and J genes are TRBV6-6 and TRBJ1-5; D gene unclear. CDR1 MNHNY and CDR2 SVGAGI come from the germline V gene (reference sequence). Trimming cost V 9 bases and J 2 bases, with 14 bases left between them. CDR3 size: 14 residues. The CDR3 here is CASSFGMGNQPQHF. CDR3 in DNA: TGTGCCAGTTCTTTCGGGATGGGCAATCAGCCCCAGCATTTT.

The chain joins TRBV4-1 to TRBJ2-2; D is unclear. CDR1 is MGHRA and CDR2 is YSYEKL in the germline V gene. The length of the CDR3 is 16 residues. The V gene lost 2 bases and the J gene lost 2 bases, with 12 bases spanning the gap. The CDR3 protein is CASSQFTSVNTGELFF. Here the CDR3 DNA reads TGCGCCAGCAGCCAATTTACTTCTGTCAACACCGGGGAGCTGTTTTTT.

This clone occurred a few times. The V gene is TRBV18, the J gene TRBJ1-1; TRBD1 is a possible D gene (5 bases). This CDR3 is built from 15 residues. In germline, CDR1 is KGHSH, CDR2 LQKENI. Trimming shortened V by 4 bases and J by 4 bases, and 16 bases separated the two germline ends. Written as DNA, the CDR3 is TGTGCCAGCTCACTTACTAGGGGTGTGGGCACTGAAGCTTTCTTT. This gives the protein CASSLTRGVGTEAFF.

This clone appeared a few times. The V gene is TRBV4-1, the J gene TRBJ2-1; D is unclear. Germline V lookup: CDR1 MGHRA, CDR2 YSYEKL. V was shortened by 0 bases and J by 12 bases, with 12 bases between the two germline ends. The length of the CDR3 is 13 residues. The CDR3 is CASSQDSWSRQFF. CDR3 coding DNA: TGCGCCAGCAGCCAAGACTCCTGGTCTCGGCAGTTCTTC.

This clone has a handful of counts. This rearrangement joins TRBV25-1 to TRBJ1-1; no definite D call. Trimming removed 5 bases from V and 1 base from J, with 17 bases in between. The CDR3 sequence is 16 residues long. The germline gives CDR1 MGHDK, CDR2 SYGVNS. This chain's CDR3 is CASSTSLGGSNTEAFF. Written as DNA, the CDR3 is TGTGCCAGCAGTACATCATTGGGTGGCTCGAACACTGAAGCTTTCTTT.

For the CDR3, the DNA is TGCGCCAGCAGCTCGACCGGACAGGGCAGGAACACTGAAGCTTTCTTT. As protein: CASSSTGQGRNTEAFF. The chain couples TRBV5-1 to TRBJ1-1; 8 positions agree with TRBD1. The J segment lost 1 base and the V segment lost 3 bases, leaving 8 bases of the junction unmatched. The germline gives CDR1 SGHRS, CDR2 YFSETQ. The length of the CDR3 is 16 residues.